A single sample gave rise to the 30 T cell receptor beta chains below, sequenced in a study of shared clonotypes between healthy human individuals. Naive CD8 cells comprised CD45RO-negative, CCR7-positively selected cells, excluding terminally differentiated effector memory CD45RA+ cells. Sequencing used immunoSEQ multiplex PCR; TCRdb keeps in-frame clones, though not all of them. The data show around 2,100,000 clones, with over 85% seen just once and roughly 1% held by the top ten. Material for sequencing was naive CD8+ T cells sorted from blood. The receptors derive from a man aged 18-30 years in good health.

The chain combines TRBV6-1 with TRBJ1-1; D is possibly TRBD1 (5 bases). This CDR3 is built from 15 residues. Trimming pared 1 base from V and 0 bases from J, leaving 9 bases between. Germline CDR1 reads MNHNS; CDR2 reads SASEGT. The CDR3 bases are TGTGCCAGCAGTGAAGACCCAGGGTTGAACACTGAAGCTTTCTTT. This gives the protein CASSEDPGLNTEAFF.

CDR3 in DNA: TGTGCCAGCAGTTACGGGGTAGAGGGTCCGCGAATTCAGTACTTC. Translating it yields CASSYGVEGPRIQYF. The chain joins TRBV6-5 to TRBJ2-4; a possible D gene is TRBD2 (5 bases). Trimming took off 2 bases at V and 10 bases at J, with 18 bases between the two ends. CDR1 MNHEY and CDR2 SVGAGI come from the germline V gene. The CDR3 is made up of 15 amino acids.

This chain links TRBV6-5 with TRBJ1-2; 9 bases agree with TRBD1. Germline V gene sequence: CDR1 MNHEY, CDR2 SVGAGI. Trimming at V came to 7 bases and at J to 6 bases, leaving 9 bases not matched to a gene. The CDR3 is 14 residues long. The CDR3 DNA reads TGTGCCAGCAATCCCGGGACAGGGCCGGATGGCTACACCTTC. This sequence encodes CASNPGTGPDGYTF.

The rearrangement links TRBV7-9 to TRBJ2-1; D possibly uses TRBD1 or TRBD2 (5 bases each). The CDR3 has 14 amino acids. Germline V CDR1 and CDR2: SEHNR, FQNEAQ (reference sequence). Trimming cost V 5 bases and J 5 bases, with 13 bases left between them. CDR3 sequence: CASSPRDANNEQFF. CDR3 nucleotide sequence: TGTGCCAGCAGCCCCCGGGACGCAAACAATGAGCAGTTCTTC.

This chain uses TRBV6-1 with TRBJ2-7; perhaps D is TRBD1 or TRBD2 (5 bases each). The CDR3 extends over 15 amino acids. CDR1 MNHNS and CDR2 SASEGT come from the germline V gene. V was shortened by 2 bases and J by 5 bases, with 16 bases between the two germline ends. CDR3 residues: CASSERGGGWDEQYF. The DNA of the CDR3 is TGTGCCAGCAGTGAAAGGGGCGGAGGATGGGACGAGCAGTACTTC.

This clone has only a few counts. This rearrangement joins TRBV4-1 to TRBJ1-1, with D unclear. Between the trimmed V and J ends, which lost 3 bases and 0 bases, there was a span of 8 bases. From germline, CDR1 is MGHRA and CDR2 YSYEKL. The CDR3 has 14 amino acids. CDR3 amino acids: CASSQAGMNTEAFF. CDR3 nucleotide sequence: TGCGCCAGCAGCCAGGCGGGGATGAACACTGAAGCTTTCTTT.

The chain recombines TRBV5-6 with TRBJ1-2; D uncertain. CDR3 length: 12 residues. Trimming stripped 6 bases from V and 3 bases from J, with 9 bases between. CDR1 and CDR2 (germline): SGHDT, YYEEEE. CDR3 sequence (DNA): TGTGCCAGCAAGGGAGGGTACTATGGCTACACCTTC. Translating gives CASKGGYYGYTF.

V gene TRBV10-3 combines with J gene TRBJ1-2, with 9 bases fitting TRBD1. J lost 5 bases, V lost 10 bases, and 17 bases had no gene match. Germline CDR1 ENHRY, CDR2 SYGVKD. This CDR3 is 16 amino acids long. The CDR3 DNA reads TGTGCCAATTCGCCGGGACAGGGACCTCTATGGTATGGCTACACCTTC. Translated, it gives CANSPGQGPLWYGYTF.

This clone was found once. This sequence joins TRBV11-2 and TRBJ1-2; D is unclear. The CDR3 is 17 residues long. The V gene lost 0 bases and the J gene lost 0 bases, with 14 bases spanning the gap. Germline assignment: CDR1 SGHAT and CDR2 FQNNGV. The DNA for the CDR3 is TGTGCCAGCAGCTTAGATCCCGAACAGCAACCTAACTATGGCTACACCTTC. Translation: CASSLDPEQQPNYGYTF.

As to this clone: Other DNA sequences in the sample encode the same CDR3. This chain uses TRBV27 with TRBJ2-3; D gene ambiguous. This CDR3 spans 14 amino acids. V was clipped by 2 bases and J by 4 bases, with 10 bases between them. The germline gives CDR1 MNHEY, CDR2 SMNVEV (reference sequence). The CDR3, as DNA: TGTGCCAGCAGTTTACTAGGGCCGGCAGATACGCAGTATTTT. Translating it yields CASSLLGPADTQYF.

The chain is built from TRBV9 and TRBJ2-5; D might be TRBD2 (5 bases). This CDR3 is built from 17 residues. The ends were cut back, 3 bases at V and 2 bases at J, with 20 bases in the middle. CDR1 is SGDLS, CDR2 YYNGEE, per germline. The CDR3: CASSARSGILGQETQYF. CDR3 DNA: TGTGCCAGCAGCGCCCGTTCGGGGATACTGGGGCAAGAGACCCAGTACTTC.

The rearrangement joins TRBV6-5 to TRBJ2-1; 15 bases agree with TRBD2. This CDR3 has 15 residues. After removal of 5 bases from V and 12 bases from J, the junction contained 8 bases not matched to a gene. Germline assignment: CDR1 MNHEY and CDR2 SVGAGI. The DNA of the CDR3 is TGTGCCAGCAGTGTGGGACTAGCGGGAGGACCCGGGCAGTTCTTC. Amino acids: CASSVGLAGGPGQFF.

V usage is TRBV19 and J usage is TRBJ2-7; the D is unclear. The germline CDR1 and CDR2 sequences are LNHDA and SQIVND (reference sequence). V gave up 0 bases and J gave up 2 bases, with 8 bases separating them. The CDR3 is made up of 14 amino acids. The CDR3 region is CASSIDGSTYEQYF. Written as DNA, the CDR3 is TGTGCCAGTAGTATAGACGGCAGTACCTACGAGCAGTACTTC.

The rearrangement joins TRBV11-1 to TRBJ2-3, with D perhaps matching TRBD2 (6 bases). V was clipped by 8 bases and J by 5 bases, with 17 bases between them. The CDR3 spans 14 residues. Germline-derived CDR1 and CDR2 are SGHAT and FQDESV (reference sequence). The CDR3 DNA is TGTGCCAGCCTACAGGAGGGCCGCCGAGATACGCAGTATTTT. This codes for CASLQEGRRDTQYF.

As regards this clone: Other DNA sequences in the same sample also yield this CDR3. This sequence joins TRBV7-2 and TRBJ2-1, with TRBD2 identical over 12 bases. The J segment lost 4 bases and the V segment lost 5 bases, leaving 3 bases of the junction unmatched. Germline lookup yields CDR1 SGHTA and CDR2 FQGNSA. This CDR3 contains 15 residues. The DNA of the CDR3 is TGTGCCAGCAGCCCGGGGACTAGCGGGTACAATGAGCAGTTCTTC. Translated, it gives CASSPGTSGYNEQFF.

This sequence joins TRBV27 and TRBJ2-3, with D perhaps TRBD2 (5 bases). Trimming left V 2 bases short and J 5 bases short, with 14 bases between. Germline V gene data show CDR1 as MNHEY and CDR2 as SMNVEV (reference sequence). The CDR3 extends over 15 amino acids. DNA of the CDR3: TGTGCCAGCAGTTTAACCTTTACTGCGGGAGATACGCAGTATTTT. Amino acid sequence: CASSLTFTAGDTQYF.

The chain has TRBV4-1 and TRBJ2-1, with TRBD2 matching over 9 bases. This CDR3 spans 17 amino acids. Germline-derived CDR1 and CDR2 are MGHRA and YSYEKL. With V trimmed by 3 bases and J by 7 bases, 13 bases remained unmatched. The CDR3 loop reads CASSQMVREAGGNEQFF. The CDR3 DNA sequence: TGCGCCAGCAGCCAGATGGTCCGGGAAGCGGGGGGAAATGAGCAGTTCTTC.

The chain joins TRBV6-4 to TRBJ2-1; 9 bases line up with TRBD1. The CDR3 has 15 amino acids. Losses at the gene ends were 2 bases for V and 6 bases for J; bases not matched to a gene: 5. The V gene's germline CDR1 is MRHNA and CDR2 SNTAGT. The DNA of the CDR3 is TGTGCCAGCAGTGACGTGGGACAGGGACTCAATGAGCAGTTCTTC. Protein product: CASSDVGQGLNEQFF.

This clone was counted a single time. Other DNA variants within this sample encode the same CDR3. This chain connects TRBV7-9 to TRBJ2-7; a weak D match, TRBD2 (5 bases). Per germline, CDR1 SEHNR and CDR2 FQNEAQ (reference sequence). Between the trimmed V and J ends, which lost 3 bases and 6 bases, there was a span of 9 bases. The CDR3 extends over 12 amino acids. For the CDR3, the DNA is TGTGCCAGCAGCTTGGGAGTTGGCGAGCAGTACTTC. This encodes CASSLGVGEQYF.

V gene TRBV29-1 combines with J gene TRBJ2-7, with TRBD1 as a possible D gene (6 bases). The CDR3 has 14 residues. V lost 6 bases to trimming and J lost 3 bases, with 18 bases between them. Germline assignment: CDR1 SQVTM and CDR2 ANQGSEA. CDR3 in amino acids: CSVRGGIFGYEQYF. For the CDR3, the DNA is TGCAGCGTCAGGGGTGGGATTTTCGGCTACGAGCAGTACTTC.

The chain combines TRBV27 with TRBJ2-1, with no clear D. This CDR3 has 13 amino acids. CDR1 and CDR2 from the germline V gene are MNHEY and SMNVEV (reference sequence). V lost 4 bases and J lost 6, with 10 bases in between. CDR3 in amino acids: CASSWSSSNEQFF. The CDR3 nucleotides are TGTGCCAGCAGTTGGTCTAGTTCCAATGAGCAGTTCTTC.

The chain has TRBV27 and TRBJ1-4; no definite D call. Trimming left V 4 bases short and J 0 bases short, with 18 bases between. This CDR3 is 18 amino acids long. The V gene's germline CDR1 is MNHEY and CDR2 SMNVEV (reference sequence). DNA for the CDR3: TGTGCCAGCAGTTCGAGTTTTGTTCACTCAGCAACTAATGAAAAACTGTTTTTT. Translated: CASSSSFVHSATNEKLFF.

The gene calls are TRBV19 and TRBJ1-2, with 8 bases that match TRBD1. Trimming removed 5 bases from V and 0 bases from J; junction bases left unmatched: 2. This CDR3 is built from 14 residues. Germline V gene sequence: CDR1 LNHDA, CDR2 SQIVND (reference sequence). The CDR3 protein is CASSSQGANYGYTF. The CDR3, as DNA: TGTGCCAGTAGTTCACAGGGGGCTAACTATGGCTACACCTTC.

This clone was observed once. The identical CDR3 is also encoded by other nucleotide sequences in the sample. The chain joins TRBV27 to TRBJ1-1; 7 bases align to TRBD1. The CDR3 sequence is 14 residues long. Trimming at V came to 5 bases and at J to 1 base, leaving 4 bases not matched to a gene. Per germline, CDR1 MNHEY and CDR2 SMNVEV (reference sequence). CDR3 loop: CASSLGQWNTEAFF. Here the CDR3 DNA reads TGTGCCAGCAGTCTGGGACAGTGGAACACTGAAGCTTTCTTT.

J is TRBJ2-3 and V is TRBV7-9; D ambiguous. Trimming cost V 0 bases and J 2 bases, with 6 bases left between them. Germline V CDR1 and CDR2: SEHNR, FQNEAQ (reference sequence). This CDR3 region has 14 residues. The chain's CDR3 is CASSLAGFTDTQYF. The CDR3 region has the DNA TGTGCCAGCAGCTTAGCGGGCTTCACAGATACGCAGTATTTT.

This rearrangement joins TRBV5-6 to TRBJ1-2; 11 bases map to TRBD1. This CDR3 spans 14 amino acids. With 4 bases clipped from V and 3 bases from J, the junction kept 2 bases outside the gene matches. Germline V gives CDR1 SGHDT, CDR2 YYEEEE. The CDR3 loop is CASSEGQGDYGYTF. For the CDR3, the DNA is TGTGCCAGCAGCGAGGGACAGGGGGACTATGGCTACACCTTC.

The chain combines TRBV2 with TRBJ2-1; D may be TRBD1 or TRBD2 (5 bases each). The ends were cut back, 1 base at V and 3 bases at J, with 19 bases in the middle. The V gene's germline CDR1 is SNHLY and CDR2 FYNNEI. CDR3 length: 18 amino acids. CDR3 nucleotides: TGTGCCAGCAGTGAAGTCTCTTTGTCGGGACCCAGCTACAATGAGCAGTTCTTC. It encodes CASSEVSLSGPSYNEQFF.

There are a few counts of this clone. The chain couples TRBV10-3 to TRBJ1-2, with no clear D. Trimming stripped 6 bases from V and 3 bases from J, with 8 bases between. Germline V gene sequence: CDR1 ENHRY, CDR2 SYGVKD. The CDR3 runs 12 residues. The CDR3 sequence is CAIRRGDYGYTF. CDR3 DNA sequence: TGTGCCATCAGGCGGGGAGACTATGGCTACACCTTC.

V gene TRBV19 combines with J gene TRBJ2-7, with D perhaps matching TRBD1 (5 bases). This CDR3 contains 14 residues. From germline, CDR1 is LNHDA and CDR2 SQIVND (reference sequence). Trimming pared 5 bases from V and 3 bases from J, leaving 14 bases between. DNA for the CDR3: TGTGCCAGTAGTGAACAGGTCCAGGGCTACGAGCAGTACTTC. Translation: CASSEQVQGYEQYF.

The rearrangement links TRBV4-3 to TRBJ2-7; no reliable D call. The CDR3 is 11 residues long. CDR1 and CDR2 from the germline V gene are LGHNA and YSLEER. The V and J ends lost 3 bases and 9 bases respectively, with 9 bases between them. The CDR3 loop reads CASSHRAGQYF. CDR3 in DNA: TGCGCCAGCAGCCATCGTGCCGGGCAGTACTTC.